This T cell receptor (beta chain) was documented in a study of graft-versus-host responses after intestinal transplantation. Study information: The whole recipient group had anti-thymocyte globulin induction followed by tacrolimus and steroids for two to three years. Overall study findings and caveats: GvH clones were identified in recipient marrow, with some first appearing in ileum or blood.

Clones were read by immunoSEQ multiplex PCR, and TCRdb kept only the in-frame ones, dropping some. This table has about 8,200 clones, under 35% appearing once. This receptor was obtained from a human patient who received an intestinal transplant. The source material was alloreactive CD4+ T cells from a mixed lymphocyte reaction culture, sampled before intestinal transplant. Subset described: CFSE-low proliferating T cells sorted from approximately six-day pre-transplant mixed lymphocyte reaction (GvH or HvG direction).

The CDR3 DNA follows: TGTGCCAGCAGTGTACAGGGAGAAGAGACCCAGTACTTC. This gives the protein CASSVQGEETQYF. The chain joins TRBV6-5 to TRBJ2-5, with D perhaps matching TRBD1 (6 bases). The CDR3 covers 13 residues. V lost 5 bases and J lost 3, with 10 bases in between. The V gene's germline CDR1 is MNHEY and CDR2 SVGAGI.